The source of this T cell receptor beta chain is a study of blood T cell repertoires in COVID-19. Across the whole study: The origin of the acute and convalescent COVID-19 samples was the United States, Italy and Spain.

Sequencing used immunoSEQ multiplex PCR; TCRdb keeps in-frame clones, though not all of them. The profile covers a few hundred thousand clones, with approximately 84% appearing a single time and 1% taken by the ten largest. CDR3 length equals 17 residues. The ends lost 0 bases at V and 1 base at J; junction bases unmatched: 3. CDR1 is MNHEY and CDR2 is SVGEGT in the germline V gene. The TCR comes from a woman in her 30s who had recovered from COVID-19. This chain joins TRBV6-2 or TRBV6-3 and TRBJ2-1; 10 nucleotides match TRBD1. Sequencing was done on a sample of PBMCs or T cells enriched from blood (not recorded which). The CDR3 DNA reads as TGTGCCAGCAGTTACTCGACGGACAGGGGGTCCTACAATGAGCAGTTCTTC. Its protein is CASSYSTDRGSYNEQFF.